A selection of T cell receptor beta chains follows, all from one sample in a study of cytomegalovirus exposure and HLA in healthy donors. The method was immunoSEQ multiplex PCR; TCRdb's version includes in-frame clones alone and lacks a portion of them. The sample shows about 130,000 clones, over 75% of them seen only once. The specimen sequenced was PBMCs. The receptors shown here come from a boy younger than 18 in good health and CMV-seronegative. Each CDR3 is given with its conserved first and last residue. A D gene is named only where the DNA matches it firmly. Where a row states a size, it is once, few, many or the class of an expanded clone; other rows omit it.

TGTGCCAGCAGCGTAGGGGCTAGCGGGAGATACTTGGACATTCAGTACTTC,CASSVGASGRYLDIQYF,TRBD2,TRBV9,-,17,TRBJ2-4
TGTGCCAGCATCTCCAGGGGTGCAGATACGCAGTATTTT,CASISRGADTQYF,-,TRBV6-4,-,13,TRBJ2-3
TGCGCCAGCAGCCCCCCCGGGGGGAGAGATGGCTACACCTTC,CASSPPGGRDGYTF,-,TRBV5-1,-,14,TRBJ1-2
TGTGCCAGCAACGGGGGAGACGGAATGAACACTGAAGCTTTCTTT,CASNGGDGMNTEAFF,-,TRBV11-1,-,15,TRBJ1-1
TGTGCCAGCAGTTTATCGGAGGATTGGACCCAGTACTTC,CASSLSEDWTQYF,-,TRBV27,-,13,TRBJ2-5
TGTGCCAGCAGTTCTGGGACTAGCGGGAGTGCAGATACGCAGTATTTT,CASSSGTSGSADTQYF,TRBD2,TRBV7-2,-,16,TRBJ2-3
TGTGCCAGCAGCTTAAGGGACAGAAGCACAGATACGCAGTATTTT,CASSLRDRSTDTQYF,TRBD1,TRBV7-9,-,15,TRBJ2-3
TGTGCCAGCAGCTACGCGGGGGCTTGGGAGACCCAGTACTTC,CASSYAGAWETQYF,-,TRBV7-2,-,14,TRBJ2-5
TGCGCCAGCAGCCCGGACAGTTTAAACTATGGCTACACCTTC,CASSPDSLNYGYTF,-,TRBV5-1,-,14,TRBJ1-2
TGTGCCAGCAGCGTCGGGGACAGCTACGAGCAGTACTTC,CASSVGDSYEQYF,TRBD1,TRBV9,-,13,TRBJ2-7
TGTGCCAGCACCCCATCGGGGGGGGGCCTTGGGGAGACCCAGTACTTC,CASTPSGGGLGETQYF,TRBD2,TRBV9,-,16,TRBJ2-5
TGTGCCAGCAGCCAAGATAGGAGGTTGCAGTACTTC,CASSQDRRLQYF,-,TRBV14,few,12,TRBJ2-7
TGTGCCAGCAGCACAGGGACAGAGACTGGCTACACCTTC,CASSTGTETGYTF,TRBD1,TRBV7-8,once,13,TRBJ1-2
TGTGCCAGCAGCTTAAGGGCACTCAATTCACCCCTCCACTTT,CASSLRALNSPLHF,-,TRBV7-3,once,14,TRBJ1-6
TGTGCCAGCAGCTTAATGCCGTGGCGGGAGGACACAGATACGCAGTATTTT,CASSLMPWREDTDTQYF,TRBD2,TRBV7-3,-,17,TRBJ2-3
TGTGCCAGCAGCCCCGGGGATGGCTGGACCTACGAGCAGTACTTC,CASSPGDGWTYEQYF,-,TRBV9,-,15,TRBJ2-7
TGTGCCAGCAGCGCCCGGGACAGTGACTACGAGCAGTACTTC,CASSARDSDYEQYF,TRBD1,TRBV7-9,once,14,TRBJ2-7
TGTGCCATCAGTGATTCCCCAAACTATGGCTACACCTTC,CAISDSPNYGYTF,-,TRBV10-3,-,13,TRBJ1-2
TGTGCCAGCAGTGAGGGTAGCGGGGCCTCGGATACGCAGTATTTT,CASSEGSGASDTQYF,TRBD2,TRBV6-1,-,15,TRBJ2-3
TGCAGCGTCCTGGGGAGAGACTTGACTGAAAAACTGTTTTTT,CSVLGRDLTEKLFF,-,TRBV29-1,-,14,TRBJ1-4
TGTGCCAGCAGTTACTTGCAAGCAAAGAGGGCTTTCTTT,CASSYLQAKRAFF,-,TRBV6-7,few,13,TRBJ1-1
TGTGCCAGCAGTGTGAGTCCTGAACCCTACGAGCAGTACTTC,CASSVSPEPYEQYF,-,TRBV2,-,14,TRBJ2-7
TGTGCCAGCAGCTTAGCGGCGGGGTCAACCTACGAGCAGTACTTC,CASSLAAGSTYEQYF,-,TRBV7-6,-,15,TRBJ2-7
TGTGCCAGCAGCTTAGTAGCGGGAGGATGGAATGAGCAGTTCTTC,CASSLVAGGWNEQFF,TRBD2,TRBV7-2,once,15,TRBJ2-1
TGTGCCAGCTCACCACCGGAGGGCATAGAAGAGACCCAGTACTTC,CASSPPEGIEETQYF,-,TRBV18,-,15,TRBJ2-5
TGCGCCAGCAGCAGAGAACACTTGAACTACGAGCAGTACTTC,CASSREHLNYEQYF,-,TRBV5-1,-,14,TRBJ2-7